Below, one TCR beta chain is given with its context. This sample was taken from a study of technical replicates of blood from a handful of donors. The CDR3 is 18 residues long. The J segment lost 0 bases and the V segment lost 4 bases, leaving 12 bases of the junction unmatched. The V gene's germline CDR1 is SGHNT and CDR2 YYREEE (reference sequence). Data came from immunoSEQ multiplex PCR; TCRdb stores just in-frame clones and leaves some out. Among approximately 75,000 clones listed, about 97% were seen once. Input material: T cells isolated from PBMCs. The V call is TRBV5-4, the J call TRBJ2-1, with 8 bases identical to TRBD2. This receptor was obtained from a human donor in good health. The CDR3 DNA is TGTGCCAGCAGCCCGCTTATGGTAGCGGGGAGCTCCTACAATGAGCAGTTCTTC. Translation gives CASSPLMVAGSSYNEQFF. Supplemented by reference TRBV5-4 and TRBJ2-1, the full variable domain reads ETGVTQSPTHLIKTRGQQVTLRCSSQSGHNTVSWYQQALGQGPQFIFQYYREEENGRGNFPPRFSGLQFPNYSSELNVNALELDDSALYLCASSPLMVAGSSYNEQFFGPGTRLTVL.